The next 25 T cell receptor beta chains were all read from a single sample in a study of response to subunit inactivated influenza vaccine. TCRdb ran MiXCR on the RT-PCR reads and lists one entry per CDR3 protein. The sample has about 700,000 distinct CDR3 sequences, about 14% seen once; the top ten hold 5.5% to 8%. This specimen consisted of PBMCs from blood, obtained roughly 2 weeks before vaccination. The receptors derive from a middle-aged man who received an inactivated influenza vaccine.

As for this clonotype: A clone one base away is much larger, so this may be a read error. The CDR3 nucleotides read TGTGCCAGCAGCTTGGACCAGGGACGCAATCAGCCCCAGCATTTT. Amino acids: CASSLDQGRNQPQHF. This chain uses TRBV5-5 with TRBJ1-5; D perhaps matches TRBD1 (5 bases). V lost 0 bases, J lost 2 bases, and 9 bases lay in between. CDR3 length equals 15 residues. Germline V CDR1 and CDR2: SGHKS, YYEKEE (reference sequence).

V gene TRBV7-9 combines with J gene TRBJ2-1; 7 bases map to TRBD1. The CDR3 contains 12 residues. V gave up 6 bases and J gave up 8 bases; unmatched junction bases: 4. Germline-derived CDR1 and CDR2 are SEHNR and FQNEAQ (reference sequence). The CDR3 sequence: CASRYRGHEQFF. For the CDR3, the DNA is TGTGCCAGCAGGTACAGGGGCCATGAGCAGTTCTTC.

In its sample, this clonotype was seen a few times. The CDR3, as DNA: TGTGCCAGCAGCGCCAAGGTGGGGTGGAACACCGGGGAGCTGTTTTTT. The encoded protein is CASSAKVGWNTGELFF. The chain uses TRBV5-6 and TRBJ2-2; D unresolved. Germline V gives CDR1 SGHDT, CDR2 YYEEEE. Trimming cost V 4 bases and J 1 base, with 14 bases left between them. The CDR3 has 16 amino acids. The full variable domain, rest sourced from reference TRBV5-6 and TRBJ2-2, is DAGVTQSPTHLIKTRGQQVTLRCSPKSGHDTVSWYQQALGQGPQFIFQYYEEEERQRGNFPDRFSGHQFPNYSSELNVNALLLGDSALYLCASSAKVGWNTGELFFGEGSRLTVL.

DNA for the CDR3: TGCAGTGCTAGAGTTGTTAGCGGGACTACCAATGAGCAGTTCTTC. It specifies CSARVVSGTTNEQFF. This chain links TRBV20-1 with TRBJ2-1; 8 nucleotides match TRBD2. The germline V gene has CDR1 DFQATT and CDR2 SNEGSKA (reference sequence). The CDR3 is 15 amino acids. V lost 1 base to trimming and J lost 6 bases; unmatched junction nucleotides: 8.

This clonotype was seen a few times. The chain is built from TRBV12-3 or TRBV12-4 and TRBJ2-3; 9 nucleotides match TRBD1. The CDR3 covers 16 residues. J gave up 2 bases and V 9 bases, and 12 bases lay outside the gene matches. CDR3 DNA: TGTGCCAGTGGGGCCCCCGGGACAGGGAACACAGATACGCAGTATTTT. It translates to CASGAPGTGNTDTQYF.

This clonotype was seen more than once but under ten times. The V gene is TRBV6-5, the J gene TRBJ1-2; 9 bases fit TRBD1. The V segment lost 4 bases and the J segment 4 bases; nucleotides outside the gene matches: 19. Germline assignment: CDR1 MNHEY and CDR2 SVGAGI. CDR3 size: 19 residues. The CDR3: CASSSTPRGPGQGAYGYTF. DNA for the CDR3: TGTGCCAGCAGTTCAACCCCCCGAGGTCCGGGACAGGGTGCCTATGGCTACACCTTC.

This clonotype was seen just once. Relative to the germline gene, one junction end is altered; a read error may explain this. V usage is TRBV7-9 and J usage is TRBJ2-1; possibly TRBD1 for D (6 bases). Germline CDR1 reads SEHNR; CDR2 reads FQNEAQ (reference sequence). The CDR3 is made up of 16 amino acids. The CDR3 protein is CAISPYQGRGHNEQFF. DNA for the CDR3: TGTGCCATCAGCCCCTATCAAGGCAGGGGACACAATGAGCAGTTCTTC.

This clonotype has only a few counts. This chain uses TRBV20-1 with TRBJ2-7, with D possibly matching TRBD2 (7 bases). The CDR3 totals 13 residues. The ends were cut back, 6 bases at V and 2 bases at J, with 14 bases in the middle. In germline, CDR1 is DFQATT, CDR2 SNEGSKA (reference sequence). CDR3 sequence (DNA): TGCAGTGCCCCGGGCGGGGGCCCCTACGAGCAGTACTTC. It encodes CSAPGGGPYEQYF.

The rearrangement uses TRBV27 and TRBJ2-7, with 9 bases that match TRBD2. Germline assignment: CDR1 MNHEY and CDR2 SMNVEV (reference sequence). V shed 6 bases and J 6 bases; nucleotides not matched to a gene: 9. The CDR3 loop spans 14 amino acids. CDR3 protein: CASRGDSGGTEQYF. CDR3 in DNA: TGTGCCAGCAGGGGTGATAGCGGGGGAACCGAGCAGTACTTC.

This clonotype was counted only a few times. CDR3 protein: CASRKTGLSVYEQFF. In nucleotides, the CDR3 is TGTGCCAGCAGGAAGACAGGGCTCAGCGTTTATGAGCAGTTCTTC. The chain couples TRBV28 to TRBJ2-1, with 7 positions matching TRBD1. With V trimmed by 6 bases and J by 8 bases, 13 bases remained unmatched. Looked up from germline, CDR1 is MDHEN and CDR2 is SYDVKM. The CDR3 is made up of 15 amino acids.

This clonotype was detected a few times. J is TRBJ2-7 and V is TRBV28; no firm D call. The CDR3 runs to 13 residues. Trimming took off 3 bases at V and 2 bases at J, with 8 bases between the two ends. Germline-derived CDR1 and CDR2 are MDHEN and SYDVKM. The CDR3 DNA is TGTGCCAGCAGTTTGTTGGTTACCTACGAGCAGTACTTC. This encodes CASSLLVTYEQYF.

This clonotype was counted between two and nine times. The genes are TRBV3-1 and TRBJ1-5, with 10 bases identical to TRBD1. The CDR3 extends over 14 amino acids. Germline CDR1 is LGHDT and CDR2 is YNNKEL (reference sequence). Unmatched junction bases numbered 1, after V lost 1 base and J lost 7 bases. The CDR3 nucleotides read TGTGCCAGCAGCCAAGGGACAGGGGGACAGCCCCAGCATTTT. Its protein product is CASSQGTGGQPQHF.

The sample holds many counts of this clonotype. The chain employs TRBV4-2 and TRBJ1-3, with D hard to call. V lost 1 base, J lost 3 bases, and 7 bases lay in between. The CDR3 covers 14 residues. CDR1 LGHNA and CDR2 YNFKEQ come from the germline V gene. As DNA, the CDR3 is TGTGCCAGCAGCCAAGGGGGAGTTGGAAACACCATATATTTT. Its protein product is CASSQGGVGNTIYF.

The chain employs TRBV11-2 and TRBJ2-7, with TRBD2 matching over 7 bases. CDR1 is SGHAT and CDR2 is FQNNGV in the germline V gene. The CDR3 consists of 13 residues. Losses at the gene ends were 7 bases for V and 5 bases for J; bases not matched to a gene: 8. As DNA, the CDR3 is TGTGCCAGCAAATTGGGAGGGTCCCACGAGCAGTACTTC. Its translation is CASKLGGSHEQYF.

The chain uses TRBV20-1 and TRBJ2-1; perhaps TRBD2 as D (6 bases). V lost 7 bases to trimming and J lost 10 bases, with 11 bases between them. The CDR3 extends over 10 amino acids. CDR1 and CDR2 (germline): DFQATT, SNEGSKA (reference sequence). CDR3 in DNA: TGCAGTGTATCTCGGGAGGAGCAGTTCTTC. Protein product: CSVSREEQFF.

The chain recombines TRBV7-9 with TRBJ1-2; TRBD1 agrees at 8 bases. This CDR3 comprises 14 residues. Germline loops: CDR1 SEHNR, CDR2 FQNEAQ (reference sequence). With 4 bases clipped from V and 7 bases from J, the junction kept 8 bases outside the gene matches. The CDR3 nucleotides are TGTGCCAGCAGCTGGACAGGGAGATCTGGTGGCTACACCTTC. It specifies CASSWTGRSGGYTF.

This chain's CDR3 is CASNDPRRVYEQYF. The CDR3 region has the DNA TGCGCCAGCAACGACCCGCGGAGGGTCTACGAGCAGTACTTC. This chain joins TRBV10-2 and TRBJ2-7; D might be TRBD2 (6 bases). Germline V gene data show CDR1 as WSHSY and CDR2 as SAAADI. This CDR3 is built from 14 residues. V was clipped by 7 bases and J by 3 bases, with 16 bases between them.

This clonotype appeared a few times. The gene calls are TRBV20-1 and TRBJ2-5; no reliable D call. Germline V gene lookup returns CDR1 DFQATT and CDR2 SNEGSKA (reference sequence). This CDR3 has 12 amino acids. V lost 4 bases and J 4 bases, leaving 10 bases between the germline ends. The CDR3 region has the DNA TGCAGTGCTAAGAGAGTGAGAGAGACCCAGTACTTC. The encoded protein is CSAKRVRETQYF.

This clonotype was seen a few times. The chain links TRBV5-4 to TRBJ2-7; 13 bases are a match to TRBD2. J lost 3 bases, V lost 4 bases, and 4 bases had no gene match. Germline-derived CDR1 and CDR2 are SGHNT and YYREEE (reference sequence). The CDR3 loop spans 15 amino acids. This chain's CDR3 is CASSHGTSGIYEQYF. CDR3 bases: TGTGCCAGCAGCCATGGGACTAGCGGGATCTACGAGCAGTACTTC.

This clonotype has only a few counts. The chain employs TRBV20-1 and TRBJ2-7, with D uncertain. CDR3 length equals 11 residues. Germline CDR1 DFQATT, CDR2 SNEGSKA (reference sequence). Trimming shortened V by 6 bases and J by 3 bases, and 9 bases separated the two germline ends. CDR3 nucleotides: TGCAGTGCAAAGCAGGTCTACGAGCAGTACTTC. This codes for CSAKQVYEQYF.

The chain links TRBV11-2 to TRBJ1-4; possible D gene TRBD1, 5 bases. The CDR3 runs 18 residues. In germline, CDR1 is SGHAT, CDR2 FQNNGV. Trimming shortened V by 1 base and J by 1 base, and 16 bases separated the two germline ends. The CDR3 loop is CASSLVWGSALTNEKLFF. The CDR3 DNA follows: TGTGCCAGCAGCTTAGTATGGGGGTCGGCATTAACTAATGAAAAACTGTTTTTT.

The chain has TRBV6-2 or TRBV6-3 and TRBJ1-4, with 7 bases that match TRBD1. The germline V gene has CDR1 MNHEY and CDR2 SVGEGT. The trim removed 7 bases at V and 8 bases at J, leaving 10 bases unmatched. This CDR3 region has 14 residues. CDR3 amino acids: CASNDQGGPEKLFF. For the CDR3, the DNA is TGTGCCAGCAACGACCAGGGGGGCCCGGAAAAACTGTTTTTT.

This clonotype was seen a few times. The V gene is TRBV14, the J gene TRBJ2-1, with no clear D. Between the trimmed V and J ends, which lost 2 bases and 4 bases, there was a span of 6 bases. The germline CDR1 and CDR2 sequences are SGHDN and FVKESK. CDR3 length: 13 amino acids. The CDR3 region is CASSQMGYNEQFF. The CDR3 coding sequence is TGTGCCAGCAGCCAAATGGGGTACAATGAGCAGTTCTTC.

Concerning this clonotype: One base away lies a much larger clone, so this may be a sequencing read error. V is TRBV20-1 and J is TRBJ2-7; possibly TRBD1 for D (5 bases). The V gene lost 3 bases and the J gene lost 0 bases, with 6 bases spanning the gap. Germline V gene sequence: CDR1 DFQATT, CDR2 SNEGSKA (reference sequence). The CDR3 runs to 12 residues. CDR3 sequence: CSARDTSYEQYF. CDR3 nucleotides: TGCAGTGCTAGGGACACCTCCTACGAGCAGTACTTC.

The chain combines TRBV13 with TRBJ2-7, with no clear D. CDR1 is PRHDT and CDR2 is FYEKMQ in the germline V gene (reference sequence). This CDR3 comprises 17 residues. Between the trimmed V and J ends, which lost 8 bases and 1 base, there was a span of 24 bases. This chain's CDR3 is CASEDSRLDANSYEQYF. DNA for the CDR3: TGTGCCAGCGAGGATTCTCGACTTGACGCAAATTCCTACGAGCAGTACTTC.